Listed below are T cell receptor beta chains from one sample, sequenced in a study of T-cell memory formation after mild COVID-19. TCRdb reprocessed the 5' RACE reads via MiXCR and lists one record per CDR3 protein. Found here are about 390,000 distinct CDR3 sequences, 16% of them singletons; the top ten hold 20% to 25%. Sample: PBMCs or a T cell subset sorted from them (not recorded which). The receptors stem from a man aged 18 to 30 who had mild COVID-19 (a few samples of this study predate the infection). Cell type and time point are not known. The CDR3 runs from the conserved cysteine through the conserved F or W. D genes are given only for firm matches. Clone size, where shown, is once, few, many, or a class for clones that have expanded.

clone_size cdr3_length j_call d_call v_call cdr3_nt cdr3_aa
- 12 TRBJ2-7 - TRBV7-9 TGTGCCAGCGCCGGTACTTCCTACGAGCAGTACTTC CASAGTSYEQYF
- 14 TRBJ1-1 TRBD1 TRBV14 TGTGCCAGCAGGAAAGGACAGGCGAACACTGAAGCTTTCTTT CASRKGQANTEAFF
once 15 TRBJ2-2 TRBD2 TRBV7-9 TGTGCCAGCAGCCCGACTAGCGGGAGTGGCGGGGAGCTGTTTTTT CASSPTSGSGGELFF
- 15 TRBJ2-2 TRBD2 TRBV5-1 TGCGCCAGCAGCCTAGCGGGGGCGAGCACCGGGGAGCTGTTTTTT CASSLAGASTGELFF
few 13 TRBJ1-1 - TRBV30 TGTGCCTGGAGTGCCGGAGGGAACACTGAAGCTTTCTTT CAWSAGGNTEAFF
- 15 TRBJ2-7 TRBD1 TRBV9 TGTGCCAGCAGCGCCCAAACAGGGGGGCCCTACGAGCAGTACTTC CASSAQTGGPYEQYF
many 14 TRBJ2-1 TRBD2 TRBV7-3 TGTGCCAGCAGCACTAGCGGGGGGGAAAATGAGCAGTTCTTC CASSTSGGENEQFF
few 13 TRBJ1-1 - TRBV10-3 TGTGCCATCAATACTTCACCGGGAGGTGAAGCTTTCTTT CAINTSPGGEAFF
- 12 TRBJ1-2 - TRBV24-1 TGTGCCACCAGGGACGGGAACTATGGCTACACCTTC CATRDGNYGYTF
- 16 TRBJ2-5 - TRBV5-1 TGCGCCAGCAGCTTGCTGGTGGGGTTCAACCAAGAGACCCAGTACTTC CASSLLVGFNQETQYF
- 13 TRBJ2-1 - TRBV24-1 TGTGCCACCAGTGATTTGCTCTGGGATGAGCAGTTCTTC CATSDLLWDEQFF
few 16 TRBJ2-5 TRBD2 TRBV11-2 TGTGCCAGCAGCTTAGAAACTAGCGGGGCACAAGAGACCCAGTACTTC CASSLETSGAQETQYF
few 14 TRBJ2-5 - TRBV7-2 TGTGCCAGCAGAGATCGGAGGGGGTCAGAGACCCAGTACTTC CASRDRRGSETQYF
few 18 TRBJ2-1 - TRBV6-6 TGTGCCAGCAGTTACTCACGGATTTCCGGGGACTCCTACAATGAGCAGTTCTTC CASSYSRISGDSYNEQFF
- 15 TRBJ2-5 TRBD2 TRBV4-1 TGCGCCAGCAGCCAAGTTTCAGCGGGGGCGGAGACCCAGTACTTC CASSQVSAGAETQYF
- 15 TRBJ2-1 TRBD1 TRBV5-1 TGCGCCAGCAGGCTCGGGACAGGGGTAATCAATGAGCAGTTCTTC CASRLGTGVINEQFF
few 14 TRBJ2-1 - TRBV3-1 TGTGCCAGCAGCCAAGTGTTTAGTGACAATGAGCAGTTCTTC CASSQVFSDNEQFF
few 16 TRBJ2-1 TRBD2 TRBV4-3 TGCGCCAGCAGCCAAGAGGTAGCTAGCGGGGGCCTTGAGCAGTTCTTC CASSQEVASGGLEQFF
- 15 TRBJ1-5 - TRBV7-2 TGTGCCAGCAGCCACCGGGGAGAGGGCAATCAGCCCCAGCATTTT CASSHRGEGNQPQHF
few 14 TRBJ1-3 - TRBV10-3 TGTGCCACAATAACGGGGGCGCCTGGAAACACCATATATTTT CATITGAPGNTIYF
few 15 TRBJ2-4 - TRBV5-1 TGCGCCAGCAGCTTGGCAACAGGGACTGGAAACATTCAGTACTTC CASSLATGTGNIQYF
- 15 TRBJ2-1 - TRBV7-2 TGTGCCAGCAGGACCCCCCCCAGCGCCTACAATGAGCAGTTCTTC CASRTPPSAYNEQFF
few 14 TRBJ2-1 TRBD2 TRBV6-1 TGTGCCAGCAGCGGACTAGCGGGGGGGCAGGAGCAGTTCTTC CASSGLAGGQEQFF
- 15 TRBJ1-1 - TRBV7-8 TGTGCCAGCAGCTTATCTTCAGGGGTGAACACTGAAGCTTTCTTT CASSLSSGVNTEAFF
- 22 TRBJ1-3 TRBD1 TRBV12-5 TGTGCTAGTGGCCAGCTACTCTACAGGGGACCCAGTGCTTCCTTATCCGGAAACACCATATATTTT CASGQLLYRGPSASLSGNTIYF
once 14 TRBJ2-2 - TRBV13 TGTGCCAGCAGCTCACCCTCGGGGACCGGGGAGCTGTTTTTT CASSSPSGTGELFF
few 15 TRBJ2-2 TRBD1 TRBV5-1 TGCGCCAGCAGAGAGGACAGGGGGAACACCGGGGAGCTGTTTTTT CASREDRGNTGELFF
- 20 TRBJ2-3 TRBD2 TRBV6-2/TRBV6-3 TGTGCCAGCAGACCTGGGACTAGCGGGGGCGACCTTCTCAGCACAGATACGCAGTATTTT CASRPGTSGGDLLSTDTQYF
few 14 TRBJ2-5 TRBD1 TRBV5-1 TGCGCCAGCAGCTTACAGGGGCCTCAAGAGACCCAGTACTTC CASSLQGPQETQYF
few 14 TRBJ2-3 TRBD2 TRBV10-3 TGTGCCATCAGTGAACTAGCGGGGGGCGATACGCAGTATTTT CAISELAGGDTQYF
- 14 TRBJ2-7 TRBD1 TRBV7-2 TGTGCCAGCAGCCTGGGACAGGGGAACTACGAGCAGTACTTC CASSLGQGNYEQYF
- 13 TRBJ2-7 - TRBV6-6 TGTGCCAGCACTCGGGTGGGGAGCCACGAGCAGTACTTC CASTRVGSHEQYF
- 13 TRBJ1-1 - TRBV19 TGTGCCAGTAGCGCGACGGCGAACACTGAAGCTTTCTTT CASSATANTEAFF
- 17 TRBJ2-6 - TRBV9 TGTGCCAGCAGCGCCCATTTGGACCGCTCTGGGGCCAACGTCCTGACTTTC CASSAHLDRSGANVLTF
few 16 TRBJ2-5 - TRBV4-3 TGCGCCAGCAGCCAAGATCATGCTCCTCCGGGGAAGGCCCAGTACTTC CASSQDHAPPGKAQYF
- 17 TRBJ2-2 TRBD2 TRBV6-5 TGTGCCAGCAGTTACTTAGGGACTAGCGCAAACACCGGGGAGCTGTTTTTT CASSYLGTSANTGELFF
few 12 TRBJ1-5 - TRBV3-1 TGTGCCAGCAGCCAAACGAGCCAGCCCCAGCATTTT CASSQTSQPQHF
- 16 TRBJ2-5 - TRBV7-8 TGTGCCAGCAGCCTACGGTGGGCAGGAGAACAAGAGACCCAGTACTTC CASSLRWAGEQETQYF
- 17 TRBJ1-2 - TRBV18 TGTGCCAGCTCACCGGGACCAAAAGGGGATTATAACTATGGCTACACCTTC CASSPGPKGDYNYGYTF
- 16 TRBJ2-3 - TRBV7-9 TGTGCCAGCAGCTTAGCCAGAGTAAAAAGCACAGATACGCAGTATTTT CASSLARVKSTDTQYF
- 13 TRBJ1-6 - TRBV5-1 TGCGCCAGCAGCGCTGCGGAATCTTCACCCCTCCACTTT CASSAAESSPLHF
few 14 TRBJ1-1 - TRBV7-9 TGTGCCAGCAGCTTGAGACAGATGAACACTGAAGCTTTCTTT CASSLRQMNTEAFF
many 16 TRBJ2-1 - TRBV4-2 TGTGCCAGCAGCCAAGAGGGATCTACCTCCTACAATGAGCAGTTCTTC CASSQEGSTSYNEQFF
few 18 TRBJ1-6 TRBD1 TRBV27 TGTGCCAGCAGCCCCGGGGGACAGGGGCCCGCCTATAATTCACCCCTCCACTTT CASSPGGQGPAYNSPLHF
- 14 TRBJ2-7 TRBD1 TRBV20-1 TGCAGTGTCCCGACCGTTAGGGGGCTTGGGGAGCAGTACTTC CSVPTVRGLGEQYF
few 15 TRBJ1-3 - TRBV4-1 TGCGCCAGCAGCCAAAGGGGCACAGAGGGAAACACCATATATTTT CASSQRGTEGNTIYF
- 14 TRBJ1-1 - TRBV5-1 TGCGCCAGCAGCTTACGGGCGGTGAACACTGAAGCTTTCTTT CASSLRAVNTEAFF
- 16 TRBJ2-2 - TRBV7-2 TGTGCCAGCAGCTTACCCGGACTCTCGAACACCGGGGAGCTGTTTTTT CASSLPGLSNTGELFF
- 13 TRBJ2-7 - TRBV20-1 TGCAGTGCTAGACTCCAGACGCGCTACGAGCAGTACTTC CSARLQTRYEQYF
- 15 TRBJ2-2 TRBD1 TRBV2 TGTGCCAGCGTAACAGGGGCACTGAACACCGGGGAGCTGTTTTTT CASVTGALNTGELFF
few 17 TRBJ2-3 TRBD1 TRBV24-1 TGTGCCACCAGTCCATACTCCGGGACAGGGGCCACAGATACGCAGTATTTT CATSPYSGTGATDTQYF
- 12 TRBJ2-5 - TRBV30 TGTGCCTGGAACGGGGGCCAAGAGACCCAGTACTTC CAWNGGQETQYF
few 17 TRBJ1-1 - TRBV7-9 TGTGCCAGCAGTCCTCCCGCTGGCCAGGGGCGGGGCACTGAAGCTTTCTTT CASSPPAGQGRGTEAFF
few 15 TRBJ1-5 - TRBV5-1 TGCGCCAGCAGCGGAGGACCACCAGCCCATCAGCCCCAGCATTTT CASSGGPPAHQPQHF
many 16 TRBJ2-7 TRBD2 TRBV5-1 TGCGCCAGCAGCGGAAAGACTAGCGGCAGCTCCTACGAGCAGTACTTC CASSGKTSGSSYEQYF
few 12 TRBJ1-1 TRBD1 TRBV7-3 TGTGCCAGCAGCCCCGGACAGGGGGAAGCTTTCTTT CASSPGQGEAFF
- 14 TRBJ2-7 TRBD2 TRBV27 TGTGCCAGCAGTCCGCTACTAGCGGGGAGGGAGCAGTACTTC CASSPLLAGREQYF
- 16 TRBJ1-4 - TRBV4-3 TGCGCCAGCAGCCAAGAACGCGGGCAGGGTCAGGGAAAACTGTTTTTT CASSQERGQGQGKLFF
few 13 TRBJ2-4 - TRBV29-1 TGCAGCGTTGAAGAGGGACCTCGGGACATTCAGTACTTC CSVEEGPRDIQYF